This T cell receptor beta chain emerged from a study of cytomegalovirus exposure and HLA in healthy donors. PCR used 60 Vbeta primers and 13 Jbeta primers. Assay used: immunoSEQ multiplex PCR; TCRdb lists only in-frame clones, some missing. Of 77,000 or so clones detected, around 75% appear once; the ten largest clones hold roughly 7.1%. CDR1 is LNHNV and CDR2 is YYDKDF in the germline V gene (reference sequence). The CDR3 covers 13 residues. V shed 0 bases and J shed 7 bases, with 10 bases lying between them. The material sequenced was PBMCs. This sequence joins TRBV15 and TRBJ2-7; no reliable D call. This TCR came from a woman in her forties in good health and CMV-seronegative. CDR3 nucleotides: TGTGCCACCAGCAGAGATTTGCTAGTAGAGCAGTACTTC. Its protein product is CATSRDLLVEQYF. Looking up the rest from reference TRBV15 and TRBJ2-7 gives the full variable domain: DAMVIQNPRYQVTQFGKPVTLSCSQTLNHNVMYWYQQKSSQAPKLLFHYYDKDFNNEADTPDNFQSRRPNTSFCFLDIRSPGLGDTAMYLCATSRDLLVEQYFGPGTRLTVT.